This TCR beta chain stems from a study of blood T cell repertoires in COVID-19. The repertoire was sequenced with immunoSEQ multiplex PCR; TCRdb's copy has only in-frame clones and lacks some. The sample has about 240,000 clones; about four fifths are singletons. V was pared by 0 bases and J by 10 bases, with 13 bases between. The germline V gene encodes CDR1 LGHDT and CDR2 YNNKEL (reference sequence). The CDR3 sequence is 14 residues long. The source is a woman older than 75 with acute or convalescent COVID-19. The chain combines TRBV3-1 (or the pseudogene TRBV3-2) with TRBJ2-1; the D is unclear. Sequenced material: peripheral blood. This chain's CDR3 is CASSQDSRPREQFF. The CDR3 DNA is TGTGCCAGCAGCCAAGATTCGCGTCCCAGGGAGCAGTTCTTC.